This T cell receptor beta chain was retrieved from a study of blood T cell repertoires in COVID-19 (dated by TCRdb to about 2020). Context from the whole study: Samples covering the acute and convalescent phases of COVID-19 were provided by collaborators in the United States, Italy and Spain. The material from the prospective study consisted of cDNA or gDNA derived from T cells, B-cell-depleted T cells, or PBMCs. Deeply sampled blood TCRbeta repertoires from subjects exposed to, actively infected with, or recovered from COVID-19 were included in the dataset. The repertoires were released in a freely available public database meant as a resource for research on the immune response to SARS-CoV-2. Samples came from the ongoing ImmuneRACE study (first 160 participants) plus 1,254 subjects from 6 global collaborators. Sample metadata almost always included a de-identified subject ID, COVID-19 status, age in years and sex. Where HLA class I and class II types were available, the types were taken from metadata supplied by the sample provider, not from assay-based typing.

The collaborating institutions used their own protocols to collect whole blood in K2EDTA tubes. Collaborator samples were shipped for TCRbeta analysis as frozen whole blood, isolated PBMCs, or DNA extracted from either sample type. With respect to this clone: The target of this receptor is not known. Qualities for individual bases were not recorded, and no much larger clone is one base off.

From the cysteine up to the phenylalanine, the CDR3 has a length of 15 residues. Of all the DNA, just the CDR3 is kept, 45 bases in frame from base 1. Trimming removed 4 bases from V and 5 bases from J; the gene matches leave 7 bases unexplained. The germline V gene gives CDR1 as SGHRS and CDR2 as YFSETQ. TCRbeta CDR3 regions were amplified from genomic DNA by means of the immunoSEQ Assay, a bias-controlled multiplex PCR. In the source study's methods: The number of nucleated cells in each sample was estimated by amplification of reference gene primers within the assay. To quantify the absolute abundance of each unique TCRbeta CDR3 rearrangement, sequence reads were collapsed and filtered. For each sample, productive Simpson clonality was calculated as the square root of Simpson's diversity index across productive rearrangements. TCRdb took this table from immuneACCESS and kept in-frame rearrangements with V and J called. Such tables lack part of the clones; where checked against another copy, unresolved V genes explain under half of the gap, and the rest is unexplained. For V, J and clone size, that table is used; D and trimming come from the DNA. This sample holds some 140,000 clones; around three quarters were observed only once. Of the sample, 11% is held by the ten largest clones.

Study-wide findings and limitations: How much clinical and demographic metadata was included differed by source and by participant, and the metadata was provided uncurated.

The V gene is TRBV5-1 and the J gene is TRBJ1-2; TRBD1 agrees with 11 junctional bases. The receptor was isolated from a human donor in a cohort sampled during active COVID-19. The sequenced sample consisted of peripheral blood. The DNA sequence is TGCGCCAGCAGCGACGGACAGGGGGCTTGGTATGGCTACACCTTC. Its protein is CASSDGQGAWYGYTF. Beyond the CDR3, the reference TRBV5-1 and TRBJ1-2 genes provide the residues; the full variable domain reads: KAGVTQTPRYLIKTRGQQVTLSCSPISGHRSVSWYQQTPGQGLQFLFEYFSETQRNKGNFPGRFSGRQFSNSRSEMNVSTLELGDSALYLCASSDGQGAWYGYTFGSGTRLTVV.